This entry is about one T cell receptor beta chain. These data belong to a study of CD8 T cells in Susac syndrome. CD8+ and CD4+ T cells taken from blood had their TCR beta sequenced. Through negative isolation, CD4+ and CD8+ T cells were obtained, while TEMRA cells were enriched using FACS. The length of the CDR3 is 16 residues. Trimming pared 4 bases from V and 1 base from J, leaving 12 bases between. Germline V lookup: CDR1 SGHRS, CDR2 YFSETQ. Reverse transcription of about 0.45 to 1 ug RNA was performed with random hexamers. The TCR beta CDR3 was amplified by immunoSEQ multiplex PCR across 54 Vbeta, 13 Jbeta. Each CDR3 protein is one row after TCRdb ran MiXCR on the immunoSEQ multiplex PCR reads. The data contain about 140,000 distinct CDR3 sequences, over 85% of them seen just once; the ten biggest clones take up approximately 0.27%.

The sequencing sample was made of CD8+ T cells from PBMCs. This sequence originates from a human donor in good health. This chain joins TRBV5-1 and TRBJ2-6; no firm D call. In DNA, the CDR3 is TGCGCCAGCAGCCCGAACAGCGCTTCTGGGGCCAACGTCCTGACTTTC. Residues: CASSPNSASGANVLTF.